Reported below is one TCR beta chain. Antigen: not known. Germline V gives CDR1 SGHRS, CDR2 YFSETQ. The CDR3 loop spans 15 amino acids. The data are from a study of CXCR3-negative and CXCR3-positive naive CD8 T cells. Study outcomes and limitations: Comparison of naive CXCR3-negative and CXCR3-positive cells revealed similar TRBV-TRBJ usage, while memory cells differed. Memory CD8+ cells showed much lower diversity, while both naive subsets displayed comparably high diversity. Hydrophobicity was higher for TRB CDR3s found in CXCR3-positive naive cells than in CXCR3-negative naive cells.

The authors prepared UMI-labeled TRB cDNA libraries by 5' RACE. TCRdb re-called the 5' RACE reads and shows each CDR3 protein once, DNA omitted. The sample table includes around 160,000 distinct CDR3 sequences. Cells classed as naive CD8+ T cells were CD45RO-CCR7+CD27+CD95-. The sample taken for sequencing was naive CXCR3+ CD8+ T cells from blood. Described subset: CD45RO-CCR7+CD27+CD95- naive CD8+ T cells expressing CXCR3 (TNR3+). This rearrangement joins TRBV5-1 to TRBJ2-7; TCRdb's D gene call, TRBD1, goes unchecked for lack of DNA. This receptor was taken from a human donor in good health. Some clones in this sample may be carry-over from other donors' samples. CDR3: CASSLEIGTGYEQYF.